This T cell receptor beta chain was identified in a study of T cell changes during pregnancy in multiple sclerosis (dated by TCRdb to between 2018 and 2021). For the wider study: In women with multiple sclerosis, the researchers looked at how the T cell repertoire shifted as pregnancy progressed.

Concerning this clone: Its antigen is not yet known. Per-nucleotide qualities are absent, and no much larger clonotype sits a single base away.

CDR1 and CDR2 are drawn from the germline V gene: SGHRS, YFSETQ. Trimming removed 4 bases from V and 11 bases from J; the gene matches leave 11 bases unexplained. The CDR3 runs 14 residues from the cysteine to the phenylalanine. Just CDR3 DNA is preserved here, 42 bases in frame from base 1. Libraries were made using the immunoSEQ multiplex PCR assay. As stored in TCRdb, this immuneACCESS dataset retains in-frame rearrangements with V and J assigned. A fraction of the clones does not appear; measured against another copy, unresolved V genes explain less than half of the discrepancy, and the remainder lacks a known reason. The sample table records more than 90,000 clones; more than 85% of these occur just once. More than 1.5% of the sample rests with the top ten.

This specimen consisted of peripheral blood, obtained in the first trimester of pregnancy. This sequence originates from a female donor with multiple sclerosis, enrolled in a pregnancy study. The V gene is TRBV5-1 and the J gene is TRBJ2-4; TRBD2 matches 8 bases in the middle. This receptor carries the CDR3 CASSTREGRILQYF. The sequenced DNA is TGCGCCAGCAGCACCCGGGAGGGCCGGATTCTTCAGTACTTC. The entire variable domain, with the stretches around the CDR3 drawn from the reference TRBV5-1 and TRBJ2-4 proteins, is KAGVTQTPRYLIKTRGQQVTLSCSPISGHRSVSWYQQTPGQGLQFLFEYFSETQRNKGNFPGRFSGRQFSNSRSEMNVSTLELGDSALYLCASSTREGRILQYFGAGTRLSVL.